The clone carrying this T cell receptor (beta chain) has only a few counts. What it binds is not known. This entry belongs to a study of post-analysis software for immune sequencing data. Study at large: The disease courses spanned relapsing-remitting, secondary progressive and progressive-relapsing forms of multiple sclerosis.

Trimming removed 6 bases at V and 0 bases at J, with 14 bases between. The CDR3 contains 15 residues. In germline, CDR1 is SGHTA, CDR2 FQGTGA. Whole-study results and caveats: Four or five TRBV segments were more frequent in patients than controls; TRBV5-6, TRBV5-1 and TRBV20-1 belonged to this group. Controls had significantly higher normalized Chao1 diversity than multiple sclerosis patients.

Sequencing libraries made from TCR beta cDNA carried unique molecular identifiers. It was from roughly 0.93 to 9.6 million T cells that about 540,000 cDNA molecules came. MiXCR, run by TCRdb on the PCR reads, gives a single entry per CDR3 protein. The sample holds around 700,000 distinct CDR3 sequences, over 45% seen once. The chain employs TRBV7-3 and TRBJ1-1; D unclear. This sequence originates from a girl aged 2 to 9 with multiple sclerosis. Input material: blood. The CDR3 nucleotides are TGTGCCAGCAGGTTCAGATGGACGATGAACACTGAAGCTTTCTTT. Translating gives CASRFRWTMNTEAFF.